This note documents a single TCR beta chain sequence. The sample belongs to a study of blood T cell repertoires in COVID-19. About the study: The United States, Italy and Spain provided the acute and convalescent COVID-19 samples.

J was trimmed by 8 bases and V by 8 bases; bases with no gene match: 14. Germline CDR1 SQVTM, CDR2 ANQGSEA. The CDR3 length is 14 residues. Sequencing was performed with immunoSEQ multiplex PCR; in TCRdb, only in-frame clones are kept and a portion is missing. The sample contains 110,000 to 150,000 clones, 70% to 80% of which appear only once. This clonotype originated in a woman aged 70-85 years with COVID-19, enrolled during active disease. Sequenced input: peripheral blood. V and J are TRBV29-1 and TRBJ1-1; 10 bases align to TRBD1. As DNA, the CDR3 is TGCAGCACGGGCTTAGGGGACAGGGGCGTAGAAGCTTTCTTT. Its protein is CSTGLGDRGVEAFF.